Shown below are 32 T cell receptor beta chains from a single sample sequenced in a study of cytomegalovirus exposure and HLA in healthy donors (dated by TCRdb to about 2017). Library prep was done by the immunoSEQ multiplex PCR assay. For the multiplex PCR, a mixture combining 60 forward primers for TCR Vbeta segments and 13 reverse primers for TCR Jbeta segments was used. Here the immuneACCESS table is served through TCRdb, limited to in-frame sequences with V and J called. Missing clones are a known gap in these copies; in checked studies unresolved V genes cover under half, and the rest lacks a known reason. Here the sample has tens of thousands of clones; 63% occur a single time. Roughly 15% of the sample is taken by the ten largest. Sequenced material: PBMCs. The source of these receptors is a woman aged 40 to 50 in good health and CMV-seropositive.

On this clone itself: The germline gene is not matched at one end of the junction; a read error may be the cause. This sequence joins TRBV4-1 and TRBJ2-1; D is possibly TRBD2 (5 bases). The CDR3 covers 11 residues. Germline CDR1 reads MGHRA; CDR2 reads YSYEKL. This CDR3 reads CASSQGRKQFF. CDR3 nucleotides: TGCGCCAGCAGTCAAGGGAGAAAGCAGTTCTTC.

The chain employs TRBV28 and TRBJ1-5; 8 bases are shared with TRBD1. The germline CDR1 and CDR2 sequences are MDHEN and SYDVKM. V lost 1 base, J lost 3 bases, and 2 bases stayed unmatched. The CDR3 has 15 residues. CDR3 in DNA: TGTGCCAGCAGTTTATTCCAGGGGGCCAATCAGCCCCAGCATTTT. Translation: CASSLFQGANQPQHF.

V is TRBV2 and J is TRBJ1-5, with D uncertain. CDR1 and CDR2 from the germline V gene are SNHLY and FYNNEI. The germline V and J ends were trimmed by 6 bases and 6 bases, with 21 bases remaining between them. The CDR3 has 16 residues. CDR3 coding DNA: TGTGCCAGCAGCCCCGAGGGTCCCGCGATGGGTCAGCCCCAGCATTTT. Translating gives CASSPEGPAMGQPQHF.

The V gene is TRBV29-1, the J gene TRBJ2-3; D is possibly TRBD1 (5 bases). Trimming stripped 5 bases from V and 0 bases from J, with 12 bases between. Germline V gene sequence: CDR1 SQVTM, CDR2 ANQGSEA. The length of the CDR3 is 14 residues. CDR3 sequence reads: CSVSQASSTDTQYF. The CDR3 bases are TGCAGCGTTTCACAGGCTTCTAGCACAGATACGCAGTATTTT.

J is TRBJ2-7 and V is TRBV2; 12 nucleotides match TRBD2. V trimming: 6 bases; J trimming: 1 base; junction bases outside the gene matches: 4. The CDR3 sequence is 15 residues long. Germline V gene sequence: CDR1 SNHLY, CDR2 FYNNEI. The DNA of the CDR3 is TGTGCCAGCAGGGAACTAGCGGGAGGATCCTACGAGCAGTACTTC. The encoded protein is CASRELAGGSYEQYF.

The chain employs TRBV27 and TRBJ2-7, with TRBD2 as a possible D gene (5 bases). The CDR3 totals 15 residues. V gave up 5 bases and J gave up 2 bases, with 16 bases separating them. Germline V CDR1 and CDR2: MNHEY, SMNVEV (reference sequence). As DNA, the CDR3 is TGTGCCAGCAGTCGAGGGAGTTACCCCACCTACGAGCAGTACTTC. Translation gives CASSRGSYPTYEQYF.

This sequence joins TRBV4-3 and TRBJ2-1; possible D gene TRBD2, 6 bases. Trimming removed 1 base from V and 0 bases from J, with 16 bases in between. This CDR3 has 18 residues. Germline V lookup: CDR1 LGHNA, CDR2 YSLEER. For the CDR3, the DNA is TGCGCCAGCAGCCAAGGCTTTACTAGCAGTTACTCCTACAATGAGCAGTTCTTC. Translating gives CASSQGFTSSYSYNEQFF.

The chain carries TRBV19 and TRBJ1-1; D gene unclear. Between the trimmed V and J ends, which lost 3 bases and 0 bases, there was a span of 8 bases. The germline V gene encodes CDR1 LNHDA and CDR2 SQIVND (reference sequence). The CDR3 runs 14 residues. The CDR3, as DNA: TGTGCCAGTAGTATTCCCGGGATGAACACTGAAGCTTTCTTT. Protein product: CASSIPGMNTEAFF. The whole variable domain, remainder taken from reference TRBV19 and TRBJ1-1, is DGGITQSPKYLFRKEGQNVTLSCEQNLNHDAMYWYRQDPGQGLRLIYYSQIVNDFQKGDIAEGYSVSREKKESFPLTVTSAQKNPTAFYLCASSIPGMNTEAFFGQGTRLTVV.

CDR3 protein: CASSPQGSSGNTIYF. The CDR3 nucleotides are TGTGCCAGCTCACCTCAGGGGAGCTCTGGAAACACCATATATTTT. V is TRBV18 and J is TRBJ1-3; D may be TRBD1 (6 bases). In germline, CDR1 is KGHSH, CDR2 LQKENI. The length of the CDR3 is 15 residues. Trimming cost V 3 bases and J 0 bases, with 9 bases left between them.

This clone occurred a few times. The J gene is TRBJ1-2, the V gene TRBV7-2; a possible D gene is TRBD1 (5 bases). The CDR3 consists of 12 residues. With 4 bases removed from V and 5 bases from J, the gap between germline ends came to 8 bases. Germline values: CDR1 SGHTA, CDR2 FQGNSA. CDR3 bases: TGTGCCAGCAGCTGGGGGGATTATGGCTACACCTTC. It translates to CASSWGDYGYTF.

This CDR3 reads CASSLASSQPQHF. The CDR3 coding sequence is TGTGCCAGCAGCTTAGCGTCCAGTCAGCCCCAGCATTTT. This chain connects TRBV7-2 to TRBJ1-5; D uncertain. CDR1 is SGHTA, CDR2 FQGNSA, per germline. The germline V and J ends were trimmed by 0 bases and 6 bases, with 6 bases remaining between them. There are 13 residues in the CDR3.

This clone was counted between two and nine times. The gene calls are TRBV4-2 and TRBJ2-7, with 7 positions matching TRBD1. Germline V gene sequence: CDR1 LGHNA, CDR2 YNFKEQ. This CDR3 has 16 amino acids. V lost 4 bases and J lost 6; bases outside the gene matches: 15. CDR3 region: CASSPGETGRGSEQYF. Here the CDR3 DNA reads TGTGCCAGCAGCCCCGGCGAGACGGGCAGGGGGAGCGAGCAGTACTTC.

This rearrangement joins TRBV5-1 to TRBJ2-2, with D perhaps TRBD1 (6 bases). Looked up from germline, CDR1 is SGHRS and CDR2 is YFSETQ. Trimming removed 5 bases at V and 0 bases at J, with 8 bases between. The CDR3 runs to 14 residues. The CDR3 coding sequence is TGCGCCAGCAGGAGACAGGCGAACACCGGGGAGCTGTTTTTT. Translation gives CASRRQANTGELFF. The variable domain in full, with the rest retrieved from reference TRBV5-1 and TRBJ2-2, is KAGVTQTPRYLIKTRGQQVTLSCSPISGHRSVSWYQQTPGQGLQFLFEYFSETQRNKGNFPGRFSGRQFSNSRSEMNVSTLELGDSALYLCASRRQANTGELFFGEGSRLTVL.

The chain has TRBV7-8 and TRBJ2-7; maybe TRBD1 (6 bases). Germline CDR1 is SGHVS and CDR2 is FQNEAQ. Trimming shortened V by 4 bases and J by 9 bases, and 13 bases separated the two germline ends. The CDR3 totals 12 residues. The DNA for the CDR3 is TGTGCCAGCAGCTACACGACAGGCCTGCAGTACTTC. Protein: CASSYTTGLQYF.

For the CDR3, the DNA is TGCAGCATTCGCCGGGGGACGGGCTACACCTTC. Amino acids: CSIRRGTGYTF. The V gene is TRBV29-1, the J gene TRBJ1-2; possibly TRBD1 for D (5 bases). Germline values: CDR1 SQVTM, CDR2 ANQGSEA. Between the trimmed V and J ends, which lost 8 bases and 8 bases, there was a span of 15 bases. The CDR3 is 11 amino acids.

This CDR3 is CASSRGTGVENTEAFF. Here the CDR3 DNA reads TGTGCCAGTAGTAGGGGGACAGGGGTCGAGAACACTGAAGCTTTCTTT. V usage is TRBV19 and J usage is TRBJ1-1, with 10 bases fitting TRBD1. The CDR3 extends over 16 amino acids. Germline V gives CDR1 LNHDA, CDR2 SQIVND (reference sequence). Losses at the gene ends were 4 bases for V and 1 base for J; bases not matched to a gene: 6.

The chain employs TRBV28 and TRBJ2-5, with D possibly TRBD1 on 6 matching bases. This CDR3 is built from 13 residues. The V and J ends lost 7 bases and 2 bases respectively, with 11 bases between them. Germline CDR1 MDHEN, CDR2 SYDVKM. The CDR3 loop reads CASISGAQETQYF. CDR3 coding DNA: TGTGCCAGCATTTCAGGGGCGCAAGAGACCCAGTACTTC.

The chain combines TRBV9 with TRBJ1-1, with D unclear. V was pared by 3 bases and J by 0 bases, with 12 bases between. Germline values: CDR1 SGDLS, CDR2 YYNGEE. The CDR3 has 15 residues. CDR3 residues: CASSGGLSMNTEAFF. In nucleotides, the CDR3 is TGTGCCAGCAGCGGTGGACTGTCAATGAACACTGAAGCTTTCTTT.

V gene TRBV23-1 combines with J gene TRBJ2-2, with TRBD2 matching 11 bases. TRBV23-1 is an ORF for which the function is uncertain. Losses at the gene ends were 3 bases for V and 5 bases for J; bases not matched to a gene: 2. The CDR3 loop spans 15 amino acids. This chain's CDR3 is CASSQGLAATGELFF. CDR3 nucleotide sequence: TGCGCCAGCAGTCAGGGACTAGCGGCGACCGGGGAGCTGTTTTTT.

Written as DNA, the CDR3 is TGTGCCACCAGCAGGAAAGGAGGGATCAGCAATCAGCCCCAGCATTTT. Translation gives CATSRKGGISNQPQHF. V is TRBV15 and J is TRBJ1-5, with D unresolved. Trimming removed 3 bases at V and 1 base at J, with 13 bases between. Germline loops: CDR1 LNHNV, CDR2 YYDKDF (reference sequence). The CDR3 has 16 residues.

V is TRBV11-2 and J is TRBJ1-4; 7 nucleotides line up with TRBD1. Trimming removed 5 bases from V and 4 bases from J; junction bases left unmatched: 7. CDR1 and CDR2 from the germline V gene are SGHAT and FQNNGV. The CDR3 is 15 amino acids. The CDR3 sequence is CASSLQGLDNEKLFF. The CDR3 DNA sequence: TGTGCCAGCAGCCTACAGGGGCTTGATAATGAAAAACTGTTTTTT. Using reference TRBV11-2 and TRBJ1-4 for the parts outside the CDR3, the full variable domain is EAGVAQSPRYKIIEKRQSVAFWCNPISGHATLYWYQQILGQGPKLLIQFQNNGVVDDSQLPKDRFSAERLKGVDSTLKIQPAKLEDSAVYLCASSLQGLDNEKLFFGSGTQLSVL.

The rearrangement joins TRBV4-2 to TRBJ2-7, with 10 bases fitting TRBD2. The trim removed 4 bases at V and 3 bases at J, leaving 9 bases unmatched. The length of the CDR3 is 16 residues. The V gene's germline CDR1 is LGHNA and CDR2 YNFKEQ. This CDR3 is CASSPGLAAAIYEQYF. CDR3 nucleotides: TGTGCCAGCAGCCCCGGACTAGCGGCCGCCATCTACGAGCAGTACTTC.

The chain recombines TRBV29-1 with TRBJ1-3; 8 bases line up with TRBD1. Looked up from germline, CDR1 is SQVTM and CDR2 is ANQGSEA. CDR3 size: 13 residues. J lost 5 bases, V lost 6 bases, and 6 bases had no gene match. The CDR3 region has the DNA TGCAGCGTCCTGGACAGGGCGCGAAACACCATATATTTT. Amino acids: CSVLDRARNTIYF.

This sequence joins TRBV5-1 and TRBJ1-5; weak D call: TRBD1 (5 bases). The CDR3 is 13 amino acids. The ends were cut back, 5 bases at V and 6 bases at J, with 12 bases in the middle. The germline gives CDR1 SGHRS, CDR2 YFSETQ. The CDR3 reads CASSRGKGQPQHF. In DNA form, the CDR3 reads TGCGCCAGCAGTCGGGGGAAGGGTCAGCCCCAGCATTTT. Looking up the rest from reference TRBV5-1 and TRBJ1-5 gives the full variable domain: KAGVTQTPRYLIKTRGQQVTLSCSPISGHRSVSWYQQTPGQGLQFLFEYFSETQRNKGNFPGRFSGRQFSNSRSEMNVSTLELGDSALYLCASSRGKGQPQHFGDGTRLSIL.

A few counts support this clone. V and J are TRBV5-6 and TRBJ2-1, with a possible D match to TRBD2 (5 bases). The CDR3 is 12 amino acids. The V gene's germline CDR1 is SGHDT and CDR2 YYEEEE. The ends were cut back, 1 base at V and 10 bases at J, with 9 bases in the middle. The CDR3 DNA sequence: TGTGCCAGCAGCTTGCTCGGACTCGAGCAGTTCTTC. It yields the protein CASSLLGLEQFF.

The chain joins TRBV5-4 to TRBJ2-7; 16 nucleotides match TRBD2. This CDR3 contains 17 residues. J lost 6 bases, V lost 4 bases, and 10 bases had no gene match. The germline CDR1 and CDR2 sequences are SGHNT and YYREEE (reference sequence). CDR3 amino acids: CASSAGTSGRAASEQYF. In DNA, the CDR3 is TGTGCCAGCAGCGCCGGGACTAGCGGGAGGGCCGCGTCCGAGCAGTACTTC.

This chain uses TRBV4-1 with TRBJ1-5; D possibly corresponds to TRBD1 (5 bases). V was clipped by 6 bases and J by 5 bases, with 14 bases between them. The CDR3 is 14 residues long. From germline, CDR1 is MGHRA and CDR2 YSYEKL. The CDR3 here is CASSIDSTDQPQHF. DNA for the CDR3: TGCGCCAGCAGTATAGACAGTACGGATCAGCCCCAGCATTTT.

The chain carries TRBV4-1 and TRBJ1-3; a possible D gene is TRBD1 (6 bases). Germline V lookup: CDR1 MGHRA, CDR2 YSYEKL. The CDR3 extends over 16 amino acids. V was shortened by 0 bases and J by 4 bases, with 13 bases between the two germline ends. The CDR3 region is CASSQEGGLRGNTIYF. CDR3 in DNA: TGCGCCAGCAGCCAAGAGGGGGGGCTACGCGGAAACACCATATATTTT.

This clone was detected only a few times. The J gene is TRBJ1-1, the V gene TRBV23-1; the match to TRBD1 covers 8 bases. TRBV23-1 is marked as an open reading frame, function uncertain. This CDR3 contains 14 residues. The V segment lost 6 bases and the J segment 3 bases; nucleotides outside the gene matches: 6. The CDR3 protein is CASRQDRVYTEAFF. In DNA form, the CDR3 reads TGCGCCAGCAGGCAGGACAGGGTCTACACTGAAGCTTTCTTT.

This clone is labeled as medium-sized. The chain recombines TRBV18 with TRBJ1-2; D is unclear. The germline CDR1 and CDR2 sequences are KGHSH and LQKENI. The CDR3 sequence is 15 residues long. Deletions cut 0 bases from V and 6 bases from J, with 14 bases between. The CDR3 sequence is CASSPPVLTLDGYTF. CDR3 nucleotides: TGTGCCAGCTCACCACCAGTACTTACCTTGGATGGCTACACCTTC.

This clone turned up a few times. The gene calls are TRBV9 and TRBJ2-1; weak D call: TRBD2 (6 bases). V lost 0 bases to trimming and J lost 5 bases, with 18 bases between them. The length of the CDR3 is 17 residues. CDR1 and CDR2 (germline): SGDLS, YYNGEE. The CDR3, as DNA: TGTGCCAGCAGCGTAGCAGTTTGGGGTCGGGAGAACAATGAGCAGTTCTTC. Its protein is CASSVAVWGRENNEQFF.

This clone was observed once. V and J are TRBV16 and TRBJ2-7; D perhaps matches TRBD2 (7 bases). V shed 2 bases and J shed 4 bases, with 24 bases lying between them. The CDR3 runs 18 residues. From germline, CDR1 is KGHSY and CDR2 FQNENV. CDR3 region: CASSQPRAQRDIPYEQYF. The CDR3 DNA reads as TGTGCCAGCAGCCAACCGCGCGCCCAGCGGGACATTCCTTACGAGCAGTACTTC. Filled out from reference TRBV16 and TRBJ2-7, the complete variable domain reads GEEVAQTPKHLVRGEGQKAKLYCAPIKGHSYVFWYQQVLKNEFKFLISFQNENVFDETGMPKERFSAKCLPNSPCSLEIQATKLEDSAVYFCASSQPRAQRDIPYEQYFGPGTRLTVT.